This paragraph covers one TCR beta chain sequence. Its cognate antigen is unknown. The data were obtained in a study of regulatory and conventional T cells in RAG deficiency. Study observations and caveats: Omenn syndrome and CID/AS patients had roughly 100-fold fewer unique Treg TCR beta sequences, versus approximately 9.6-fold elsewhere.

Per germline, CDR1 SGHAT and CDR2 FQDESV (reference sequence). V gave up 5 bases and J gave up 5 bases, with 18 bases separating them. The CDR3 consists of 15 residues. TCRdb's table, derived via immunoSEQ multiplex PCR, lists solely in-frame clones and lacks some. Of tens of thousands of clones listed, around 92% are singletons. Conventional CD4+ T cells were sorted from blood as CD25-low CD127-high cells. These data were also reused for a study on regulatory T cells. That paper notes: Primers: 52 TRBV forward and 13 TRBJ reverse.

The clonotype comes from a human donor in good health. The gene calls are TRBV11-1 and TRBJ1-1; D not resolved. Specimen: CD4+ T cells sorted from blood. The CDR3 protein is CASSQVASSRTEAFF. Here the CDR3 DNA reads TGTGCCAGCAGCCAAGTCGCCAGCTCGCGGACTGAAGCTTTCTTT.